The entry below gives a single T cell receptor (beta chain) sequence along with its context. Its antigen is currently unknown. Second doses at about 4 or about 12 weeks were pooled. The data were produced by immunoSEQ multiplex PCR, yet TCRdb's version contains in-frame clones alone and is incomplete. The sample has about 55,000 clones; 80% are singletons. The sample comes from a study of T cell responses to AZD1222 COVID-19 vaccine. Study-level findings and limits: Only 5 or 6 AZD1222 recipients tested seropositive at baseline.

V lost 3 bases, J lost 0 bases, and 10 bases lay in between. Germline assignment: CDR1 SGHTA and CDR2 FQGNSA. This CDR3 region has 15 residues. The genes are TRBV7-2 and TRBJ2-3, with D tentatively TRBD1 (5 bases). The material sequenced was peripheral blood, taken 28 days after the second AZD1222 dose. This TCR was sampled from an adult who received the AZD1222 COVID-19 vaccine. Written as DNA, the CDR3 is TGTGCCAGCAGCTTTAGTTGGACAAGCACAGATACGCAGTATTTT. This gives the protein CASSFSWTSTDTQYF. The full variable domain, rest sourced from reference TRBV7-2 and TRBJ2-3, is GAGVSQSPSNKVTEKGKDVELRCDPISGHTALYWYRQSLGQGLEFLIYFQGNSAPDKSGLPSDRFSAERTGGSVSTLTIQRTQQEDSAVYLCASSFSWTSTDTQYFGPGTRLTVL.